These T cell receptor beta chains were read from a single sample in a study of blood T cell repertoires in COVID-19. TCRdb keeps only in-frame clones here, not all; method: immunoSEQ multiplex PCR. Among about 350,000 clones listed, more than 75% were seen once. Sequencing was performed on PBMCs or T cells enriched from blood (not recorded which). These receptor sequences come from a young woman who had recovered from COVID-19. Each CDR3 is given with its conserved first and last residue. D genes are given only for firm matches. Where a row states a size, it is once, few, many or the class of an expanded clone; other rows omit it.

V: TRBV11-2
D: NA
J: TRBJ1-1
size: NA
CDR3: CASSYRVGEAFF
DNA: TGTGCCAGCAGCTACAGGGTTGGTGAAGCTTTCTTT

V: TRBV10-3
D: TRBD2
J: TRBJ2-1
size: NA
CDR3: CAISWTSGAYNEQFF
DNA: TGTGCCATCAGTTGGACTAGCGGGGCCTACAATGAGCAGTTCTTC

V: TRBV29-1
D: NA
J: TRBJ1-1
size: NA
CDR3: CSVESGAGTEAFF
DNA: TGCAGCGTTGAATCAGGGGCTGGCACTGAAGCTTTCTTT

V: TRBV19
D: NA
J: TRBJ1-2
size: NA
CDR3: CASSIRLGNGYTF
DNA: TGTGCCAGTAGTATTCGGCTCGGGAATGGCTACACCTTC

V: TRBV5-4
D: TRBD1
J: TRBJ1-1
size: NA
CDR3: CASSLGTGRATEAFF
DNA: TGTGCCAGCAGCTTGGGGACAGGTAGAGCCACTGAAGCTTTCTTT

V: TRBV28
D: NA
J: TRBJ1-4
size: few
CDR3: CASSTLGGMGEKLFF
DNA: TGTGCCAGCAGTACCTTAGGGGGTATGGGAGAAAAACTGTTTTTT

V: TRBV28
D: TRBD1
J: TRBJ2-2
size: NA
CDR3: CASSLSGQGFAGELFF
DNA: TGTGCCAGCAGTTTATCGGGACAGGGGTTTGCCGGGGAGCTGTTTTTT

V: TRBV11-2
D: TRBD1
J: TRBJ1-2
size: few
CDR3: CASTPGQGNYGYTF
DNA: TGTGCCAGCACCCCCGGACAGGGAAACTATGGCTACACCTTC

V: TRBV4-1
D: TRBD1
J: TRBJ2-7
size: NA
CDR3: CASSRGQAEQYF
DNA: TGCGCCAGCAGCCGCGGACAGGCGGAGCAGTACTTC

V: TRBV19
D: TRBD2
J: TRBJ2-7
size: NA
CDR3: CASRTSGRLSYEQYF
DNA: TGTGCCAGCCGGACTAGCGGGAGGCTCTCCTACGAGCAGTACTTC

V: TRBV7-2
D: NA
J: TRBJ1-4
size: NA
CDR3: CASSLGREAGAEKLFF
DNA: TGTGCCAGCAGCTTAGGACGAGAGGCAGGGGCCGAAAAACTGTTTTTT

V: TRBV5-1
D: TRBD2
J: TRBJ2-1
size: many
CDR3: CASSWGGASGSNEQFF
DNA: TGCGCCAGCAGCTGGGGTGGTGCTAGCGGGAGTAATGAGCAGTTCTTC

V: TRBV18
D: NA
J: TRBJ2-4
size: NA
CDR3: CASSPTGGNIQYF
DNA: TGTGCCAGCTCACCGACAGGTGGGAACATTCAGTACTTC

V: TRBV6-4
D: TRBD2
J: TRBJ2-1
size: NA
CDR3: CASAAGGEQFF
DNA: TGTGCCAGCGCGGCGGGAGGGGAGCAGTTCTTC

V: TRBV2
D: TRBD2
J: TRBJ2-1
size: NA
CDR3: CASSVMILSGASYNEQFF
DNA: TGTGCCAGCAGTGTGATGATCCTTAGCGGGGCCTCCTACAATGAGCAGTTCTTC

V: TRBV5-1
D: TRBD2
J: TRBJ2-1
size: NA
CDR3: CASSRQGLAGANEQFF
DNA: TGCGCCAGCAGCCGTCAGGGACTAGCGGGAGCTAATGAGCAGTTCTTC

V: TRBV18
D: TRBD2
J: TRBJ2-1
size: NA
CDR3: CASSPLTSGTNNEQFF
DNA: TGTGCCAGCTCACCCCTGACTAGCGGTACTAACAATGAGCAGTTCTTC

V: TRBV11-2
D: TRBD1
J: TRBJ2-5
size: NA
CDR3: CASSSITGTDQETQYF
DNA: TGTGCCAGCAGCTCTATAACCGGGACAGACCAAGAGACCCAGTACTTC

V: TRBV18
D: NA
J: TRBJ1-1
size: NA
CDR3: CASSPRAVPEAFF
DNA: TGTGCCAGCTCACCACGGGCCGTTCCTGAAGCTTTCTTT

V: TRBV5-1
D: NA
J: TRBJ2-2
size: NA
CDR3: CASSSTAGGELFF
DNA: TGCGCCAGCAGCTCAACAGCGGGTGGGGAGCTGTTTTTT

V: TRBV3-1/TRBV3-2
D: TRBD2
J: TRBJ2-7
size: NA
CDR3: CASSQELLWRDLAGGPWEQYF
DNA: TGTGCCAGCAGCCAAGAGCTTCTGTGGAGAGACCTAGCGGGGGGGCCGTGGGAGCAGTACTTC

V: TRBV5-6
D: NA
J: TRBJ1-2
size: NA
CDR3: CASSTTRYGYTF
DNA: TGTGCCAGCAGCACTACGCGCTATGGCTACACCTTC

V: TRBV27
D: NA
J: TRBJ1-1
size: NA
CDR3: CASSLRVRNTEAFF
DNA: TGTGCCAGCAGTTTACGGGTCCGGAACACTGAAGCTTTCTTT

V: TRBV2
D: TRBD1
J: TRBJ1-5
size: NA
CDR3: CASSPGTGDGNNQPQHF
DNA: TGTGCCAGCAGCCCCGGGACAGGGGATGGTAACAATCAGCCCCAGCATTTT

V: TRBV5-4
D: NA
J: TRBJ1-2
size: once
CDR3: CASSLSKPLYGYTF
DNA: TGTGCCAGCAGCTTGTCAAAGCCTCTCTATGGCTACACCTTC

V: TRBV5-1
D: NA
J: TRBJ1-6
size: few
CDR3: CASSQTTVGEGSPLHF
DNA: TGCGCCAGCAGCCAAACAACCGTAGGGGAAGGCTCACCCCTCCACTTT

V: TRBV11-3
D: NA
J: TRBJ2-3
size: NA
CDR3: CASSFTRSTDTQYF
DNA: TGTGCCAGCAGCTTCACAAGAAGCACAGATACGCAGTATTTT

V: TRBV29-1
D: TRBD2
J: TRBJ2-1
size: once
CDR3: CSVGRGTSGRNEQFF
DNA: TGCAGCGTTGGTAGGGGGACTAGCGGGAGAAATGAGCAGTTCTTC

V: TRBV5-6
D: TRBD2
J: TRBJ2-7
size: once
CDR3: CASSSGLAGEQYF
DNA: TGTGCCAGCAGCTCGGGACTAGCTGGCGAGCAGTACTTC

V: TRBV19
D: NA
J: TRBJ1-4
size: once
CDR3: CASSISGVEKLFF
DNA: TGTGCCAGTAGTATTTCGGGGGTTGAAAAACTGTTTTTT

V: TRBV11-2
D: NA
J: TRBJ1-6
size: NA
CDR3: CASSLEPSSYNSPLHF
DNA: TGTGCCAGCAGCTTAGAACCTAGCTCCTATAATTCACCCCTCCACTTT

V: TRBV25-1
D: TRBD1
J: TRBJ2-5
size: NA
CDR3: CASSPRDRVETQYF
DNA: TGTGCCAGCAGTCCCCGGGACAGGGTTGAGACCCAGTACTTC

V: TRBV28
D: TRBD1
J: TRBJ2-5
size: NA
CDR3: CASSSNRGEEETQYF
DNA: TGTGCCAGCAGTTCGAACAGGGGTGAGGAGGAGACCCAGTACTTC

V: TRBV13
D: TRBD1
J: TRBJ1-5
size: once
CDR3: CASSLGSRGRSQPQHF
DNA: TGTGCCAGCAGCCTCGGCAGCAGGGGGCGAAGTCAGCCCCAGCATTTT

V: TRBV6-5
D: TRBD1
J: TRBJ2-1
size: NA
CDR3: CASRRDRGKNEQFF
DNA: TGTGCCAGCAGACGGGACAGGGGAAAGAATGAGCAGTTCTTC

V: TRBV19
D: NA
J: TRBJ1-2
size: NA
CDR3: CASSIGPSNYGYTF
DNA: TGTGCCAGTAGTATAGGCCCCAGTAACTATGGCTACACCTTC

V: TRBV7-6
D: NA
J: TRBJ2-1
size: NA
CDR3: CASSLESRVVEQFF
DNA: TGTGCCAGCAGCTTAGAGAGCAGGGTGGTTGAGCAGTTCTTC

V: TRBV10-3
D: NA
J: TRBJ1-2
size: NA
CDR3: CAIKGDSEGYTF
DNA: TGTGCCATCAAAGGGGACTCGGAAGGCTACACCTTC

V: TRBV6-2/TRBV6-3
D: TRBD2
J: TRBJ2-3
size: NA
CDR3: CASSYSAGGFTDTQYF
DNA: TGTGCCAGCAGTTACTCGGCGGGAGGGTTTACAGATACGCAGTATTTT

V: TRBV14
D: NA
J: TRBJ1-3
size: NA
CDR3: CASSRLQPSLGNTIYF
DNA: TGTGCCAGCAGCCGCCTACAGCCATCTCTCGGAAACACCATATATTTT

V: TRBV6-5
D: NA
J: TRBJ2-7
size: NA
CDR3: CASGRGYEQYF
DNA: TGTGCCAGCGGTCGGGGCTACGAGCAGTACTTC

V: TRBV28
D: TRBD1
J: TRBJ1-4
size: NA
CDR3: CASSPFLSGQGVEKLFF
DNA: TGTGCCAGCAGCCCTTTTCTTTCGGGACAGGGGGTGGAAAAACTGTTTTTT

V: TRBV7-9
D: NA
J: TRBJ2-1
size: few
CDR3: CASSGRRGTSYNEQFF
DNA: TGTGCCAGCAGCGGGAGAAGGGGGACATCCTACAATGAGCAGTTCTTC

V: TRBV19
D: TRBD1
J: TRBJ1-2
size: NA
CDR3: CASSRLGTGSGYTF
DNA: TGTGCCAGTAGTCGTTTGGGGACAGGGAGCGGCTACACCTTC

V: TRBV28
D: NA
J: TRBJ1-3
size: NA
CDR3: CASSVQGRSGNTIYF
DNA: TGTGCCAGCAGTGTACAGGGTAGATCTGGAAACACCATATATTTT

V: TRBV7-2
D: NA
J: TRBJ2-3
size: NA
CDR3: CASSRRRTGGSSTDTQYF
DNA: TGTGCCAGCAGCCGGAGAAGGACTGGGGGCAGTAGCACAGATACGCAGTATTTT

V: TRBV6-5
D: TRBD1
J: TRBJ1-1
size: once
CDR3: CASSWTGTRDTEAFF
DNA: TGTGCCAGCAGCTGGACAGGGACGAGGGACACTGAAGCTTTCTTT

V: TRBV4-1
D: NA
J: TRBJ2-2
size: NA
CDR3: CASSQGPYSHANTGELFF
DNA: TGCGCCAGCAGCCAAGGGCCCTATAGCCATGCGAACACCGGGGAGCTGTTTTTT

V: TRBV5-5
D: NA
J: TRBJ1-1
size: NA
CDR3: CASSPTDMNTEAFF
DNA: TGTGCCAGCAGCCCGACAGACATGAACACTGAAGCTTTCTTT

V: TRBV3-1/TRBV3-2
D: TRBD2
J: TRBJ2-1
size: NA
CDR3: CASSQAKGGLAGDEQFF
DNA: TGTGCCAGCAGCCAAGCTAAGGGAGGACTAGCGGGAGATGAGCAGTTCTTC

V: TRBV5-5
D: NA
J: TRBJ1-1
size: NA
CDR3: CASSRGGSEAFF
DNA: TGTGCCAGCAGCCGGGGAGGGTCTGAAGCTTTCTTT

V: TRBV27
D: TRBD1
J: TRBJ1-2
size: NA
CDR3: CASSLSLTGGHGYTF
DNA: TGTGCCAGCAGTTTATCTCTCACAGGGGGCCATGGCTACACCTTC

V: TRBV24-1
D: TRBD1
J: TRBJ2-1
size: NA
CDR3: CATSDLPRDSNEQFF
DNA: TGTGCCACCAGTGATTTGCCTAGGGACAGTAATGAGCAGTTCTTC